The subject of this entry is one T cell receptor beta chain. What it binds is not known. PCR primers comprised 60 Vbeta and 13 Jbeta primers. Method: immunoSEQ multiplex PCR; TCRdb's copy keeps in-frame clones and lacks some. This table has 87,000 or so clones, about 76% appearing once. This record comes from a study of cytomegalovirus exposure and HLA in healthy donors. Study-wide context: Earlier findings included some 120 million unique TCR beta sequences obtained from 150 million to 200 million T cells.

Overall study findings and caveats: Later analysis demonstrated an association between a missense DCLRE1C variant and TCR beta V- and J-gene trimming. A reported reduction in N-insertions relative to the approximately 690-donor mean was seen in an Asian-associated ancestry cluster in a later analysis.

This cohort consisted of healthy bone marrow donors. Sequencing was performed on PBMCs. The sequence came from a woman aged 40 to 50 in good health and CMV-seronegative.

The CDR3 DNA follows: TGTGCCAGCAGCCCAAGCAGGGGAGGGTTCGGCACTGAAGCTTTCTTT. Protein product: CASSPSRGGFGTEAFF. The gene calls are TRBV7-9 and TRBJ1-1; perhaps TRBD1 as D (6 bases). CDR1 and CDR2 (germline): SEHNR, FQNEAQ (reference sequence). The CDR3 has 16 amino acids. Trimming shortened V by 5 bases and J by 4 bases, and 20 bases separated the two germline ends.